One sample yielded the 4 T cell receptor beta chains listed below, sequenced in a study of shared clonotypes between healthy human individuals (dated by TCRdb to 2018 to 2021). Library preparation employed the immunoSEQ multiplex PCR assay. TCRdb re-hosts the immuneACCESS table, in-frame sequences only. Its copies lack some clones; in the studies checked, an unresolved V gene accounts for under half of them, and the cause for the rest is not known. Recorded for this sample are some 2.1 million clones; about 95% of them occurred a single time. Clones ranked in the top ten supply roughly 1% of the sample. CD8 naive samples were obtained by positive selection for CCR7 among CD45RO-negative cells, yielding a CD45RA+CCR7+ population from which TemRA cells were excluded. The sequencing input was naive CD8+ T cells sorted from blood. Read against the paper, the sample's cell subset or site label means: CD45RA+CCR7+. The receptors were gathered from a man younger than 35 in good health.

The rearrangement uses TRBV25-1 and TRBJ2-3; 7 bases agree with TRBD2. V lost 6 bases, J lost 4 bases, and 13 bases stayed unmatched. The germline V gene encodes CDR1 MGHDK and CDR2 SYGVNS. This CDR3 is built from 16 residues. CDR3 DNA: TGTGCCAGCAGGGGCCTTGGGGCGGGAGTAGCAGATACGCAGTATTTT. The encoded protein is CASRGLGAGVADTQYF.

This sequence joins TRBV7-2 and TRBJ1-2; the D is unclear. V lost 8 bases to trimming and J lost 8 bases, with 18 bases between them. In germline, CDR1 is SGHTA, CDR2 FQGNSA. The CDR3 consists of 13 residues. The CDR3 coding sequence is TGTGCCAGCCCTCGGCCGACCGCAGAGGGCTACACCTTC. It is translated as CASPRPTAEGYTF.

The rearrangement uses TRBV30 and TRBJ1-1; tentatively, D is TRBD1 (6 bases). Germline values: CDR1 GTSNPN, CDR2 SVGIG (reference sequence). V was pared by 1 base and J by 5 bases, with 11 bases between. CDR3 length equals 13 residues. The CDR3 DNA follows: TGTGCCTGGAGTGCCCAGGGGATAACTGAAGCTTTCTTT. This encodes CAWSAQGITEAFF.

This chain joins TRBV27 and TRBJ2-7; D is unclear. V was cut by 2 bases and J by 0 bases, with 8 bases left in between. Germline CDR1 is MNHEY and CDR2 is SMNVEV (reference sequence). The CDR3 contains 14 residues. This CDR3 is CASSLKAGSYEQYF. In DNA, the CDR3 is TGTGCCAGCAGTTTAAAGGCCGGCTCCTACGAGCAGTACTTC.